This TCR beta chain was captured by sequencing in a study of blood T cell repertoires in COVID-19. In the study overall: Samples of COVID-19 (acute and convalescent) were obtained from the United States, Italy and Spain. In each case, the material was cDNA or gDNA derived from T cells, B-cell-depleted T cells, or PBMCs.

The CDR3 sequence is 14 residues long. Trimming cost V 5 bases and J 4 bases, with 12 bases left between them. CDR1 MNHEY and CDR2 SVGAGI come from the germline V gene. Original data processing: The authors estimated nucleated cell counts from reference gene primer amplification. Only in-frame clones appear in the TCRdb table, and some are missing; sequencing was by immunoSEQ multiplex PCR. The V and J calls and clone size come from that table; D and trimming were worked out from the DNA. The data show 250,000 or so clones, approximately 84% seen once. This receptor was obtained from a man aged 50-59 years with acute or convalescent COVID-19. The chain combines TRBV6-5 with TRBJ1-5; tentatively, D is TRBD1 (5 bases). Sequenced input: peripheral blood. In DNA form, the CDR3 reads TGTGCCAGCAGTCCTTTCGGGGGAAATCAGCCCCAGCATTTT. Its protein is CASSPFGGNQPQHF.